What follows describes a single TCR beta chain. Its cognate antigen has yet to be identified. Base qualities are missing; no much larger clone stands one base away. The germline V gene supplies CDR1 SGHTA and CDR2 FQGNSA. V lost 2 bases and J lost 2 bases; the stretch between them is 12 bases long. The CDR3 measures 15 amino acids from cysteine to phenylalanine. Just CDR3 DNA is preserved here, 45 bases in frame from base 1. TCRbeta CDR3 regions were amplified from genomic DNA by means of the immunoSEQ Assay, a bias-controlled multiplex PCR. Per the original workflow: The number of nucleated cells in each sample was estimated from the amplification of reference gene primers within the assay. To quantify the absolute abundance of each unique TCRbeta CDR3 rearrangement, sequence reads were collapsed and filtered. For each sample, productive Simpson clonality was calculated as the square root of Simpson's diversity index across productive rearrangements. TCRdb retrieved this table from immuneACCESS and kept in-frame rearrangements only. Not all clones are present; in checked studies, unresolved V genes account for under half, and no reason is known for the remainder. V and J calls and clone size come straight from that table; D and trimming were deduced from the DNA. For this sample there are fewer than 300,000 clones; 75% to 95% appear just once. Roughly 1.1% of the sample lies in the top ten.

This sample was included in a study of blood T cell repertoires in COVID-19 (dated by TCRdb to 2019 to 2021). Notes on the research overall: Collaborator samples came from the United States, Italy and Spain and covered acute and convalescent phases of COVID-19. Samples came from the ongoing ImmuneRACE study (first 160 participants) plus 1,254 subjects from 6 global collaborators. HLA class I and class II types, where available, came from metadata supplied by the sample provider rather than from assay-based typing. The prospective study material was composed of cDNA or gDNA derived from T cells, B-cell-depleted T cells, or PBMCs. Subjects who had been exposed to COVID-19, were actively infected with it, or had recovered from it provided the deeply sampled blood TCRbeta repertoires that made up the dataset. A de-identified subject ID, COVID-19 status, age in years and sex were almost always included in the sample metadata. The repertoires were released in a freely available public database intended as a resource for research on the immune response to SARS-CoV-2. The study at large found these results: The amount of clinical and demographic metadata varied by source and participant and was provided uncurated.

Participants in the prospective study were enrolled through a virtual design, were aged about 18 to 89 years, and lived in about two dozen United States geographic areas. To assign participants to cohorts, the prospective study relied on clinical history that participants themselves reported in a screening survey and a study questionnaire. For ImmuneRACE Cohort 3, a participant was defined as recovered based on two consecutive negative NP/OP PCR tests, clearance by a healthcare professional, or resolution of symptoms. Mobile phlebotomists in the prospective study collected whole blood, serum and a nasopharyngeal or oropharyngeal swab from every participant. Prospective study participants could optionally give additional blood draws and questionnaires over an approximately two-month period. Before DNA extraction, prospective study blood samples were shipped either frozen or at room temperature.

The sequenced sample was PBMCs or T cells enriched from blood (not recorded which). The sequence is built from TRBV7-2 and TRBJ1-1; TRBD1 could be the D gene, as 5 bases match. This clonotype was sampled from a woman younger than 45 who had recovered from COVID-19. The DNA is TGTGCCAGCAGCTTATCCGGACAACCCAACACTGAAGCTTTCTTT. Its amino acids are CASSLSGQPNTEAFF.